The T cell receptor (beta chain) described here comes from a study of shared T cell receptors in the human thymus. Measured with immunoSEQ multiplex PCR; TCRdb has only the in-frame clones, and not every one. Of about 660,000 clones listed, over 75% are singletons. Trimming took 8 bases from V and 0 from J, leaving 5 bases between them. This CDR3 contains 12 residues. Germline CDR1 is ENHRY and CDR2 is SYGVKD. The data were also submitted as part of a second study, on human thymus T cells. From that second work: Thymus specimens were resections from corrective heart surgery.

The chain combines TRBV10-3 with TRBJ2-1, with D uncertain. This receptor was obtained from a boy less than two years old with a congenital heart defect. The sample consisted of thymocytes. The CDR3 protein is CAIRSSYNEQFF. The CDR3 DNA reads as TGTGCCATCCGTAGCTCCTACAATGAGCAGTTCTTC.